The 13 T cell receptor beta chains below all came from one sample that was sequenced in a study of T cell responses to AZD1222 COVID-19 vaccine. Clones were read by immunoSEQ multiplex PCR, and TCRdb kept only the in-frame ones, dropping some. The sample contains over 120,000 clones, around 90% of which appear only once. Material: peripheral blood, obtained 28 days after the second dose of the MenACWY control vaccine. These receptors were obtained from an adult who received the MenACWY meningococcal vaccine as a control.

This chain links TRBV2 with TRBJ2-7; maybe TRBD2 (5 bases). The CDR3 length is 15 residues. The germline V and J ends were trimmed by 5 bases and 1 base, with 15 bases remaining between them. Germline CDR1 and CDR2: SNHLY and FYNNEI. The CDR3 protein is CASSQTRTGSYEQYF. Here the CDR3 DNA reads TGTGCCAGCAGTCAAACCCGGACGGGATCCTACGAGCAGTACTTC.

J is TRBJ2-7 and V is TRBV5-1; unclear D gene. In germline, CDR1 is SGHRS, CDR2 YFSETQ. CDR3 length: 16 amino acids. V dropped 0 bases and J dropped 0 bases, with 13 bases sitting between them. CDR3 in amino acids: CASSLGLVRNSYEQYF. CDR3 coding DNA: TGCGCCAGCAGCTTGGGGCTAGTCCGAAACTCCTACGAGCAGTACTTC. The full variable domain, with the rest looked up from reference TRBV5-1 and TRBJ2-7, is KAGVTQTPRYLIKTRGQQVTLSCSPISGHRSVSWYQQTPGQGLQFLFEYFSETQRNKGNFPGRFSGRQFSNSRSEMNVSTLELGDSALYLCASSLGLVRNSYEQYFGPGTRLTVT.

This clone was observed a handful of times. The rearrangement links TRBV7-9 to TRBJ2-1; possibly TRBD1 for D (6 bases). With 4 bases removed from V and 9 bases from J, the gap between germline ends came to 10 bases. CDR1 and CDR2 (germline): SEHNR, FQNEAQ (reference sequence). This CDR3 spans 12 amino acids. The CDR3 loop is CASSYRAIEQFF. In DNA form, the CDR3 reads TGTGCCAGCAGCTACAGGGCGATTGAGCAGTTCTTC.

The chain is built from TRBV6-2 or TRBV6-3 and TRBJ2-5; 9 nucleotides match TRBD1. Trimming took 2 bases from V and 2 from J; bases not matched to a gene: 3. Germline CDR1 reads MNHEY; CDR2 reads SVGEGT. This CDR3 region has 15 residues. The CDR3: CASSYPGQGQETQYF. CDR3 sequence (DNA): TGTGCCAGCAGTTACCCGGGACAGGGTCAAGAGACCCAGTACTTC.

The chain couples TRBV7-8 to TRBJ1-5, with 7 bases that match TRBD1. CDR3 size: 17 residues. CDR1 is SGHVS and CDR2 is FQNEAQ in the germline V gene. V was pared by 2 bases and J by 0 bases, with 7 bases of the junction left unmatched. This CDR3 is CASSLSGTAYSNQPQHF. CDR3 DNA: TGTGCCAGCAGCTTATCCGGGACAGCTTATAGCAATCAGCCCCAGCATTTT. Drawing the rest from reference TRBV7-8 and TRBJ1-5, the complete variable domain is GAGVSQSPRYKVAKRGQDVALRCDPISGHVSLFWYQQALGQGPEFLTYFQNEAQLDKSGLPSDRFFAERPEGSVSTLKIQRTQQEDSAVYLCASSLSGTAYSNQPQHFGDGTRLSIL.

As DNA, the CDR3 is TGTGCCAGCAGCGAAGCAGGGGGTCAAAACATTCAGTACTTC. Its protein is CASSEAGGQNIQYF. The chain has TRBV14 and TRBJ2-4, with 7 bases aligning to TRBD1. V gave up 5 bases and J gave up 5 bases; unmatched junction bases: 6. The V gene's germline CDR1 is SGHDN and CDR2 FVKESK. This CDR3 is built from 14 residues.

The genes are TRBV6-1 and TRBJ1-6, with D unresolved. V was clipped by 2 bases and J by 7 bases, with 6 bases between them. CDR3 length: 13 amino acids. Germline CDR1 reads MNHNS; CDR2 reads SASEGT. CDR3 nucleotide sequence: TGTGCCAGCAGTGAATCATGGAATTCACCCCTCCACTTT. Encoded protein: CASSESWNSPLHF.

This clone was picked up one time. This chain uses TRBV4-1 with TRBJ1-2; D is unresolved. The V gene lost 3 bases and the J gene lost 7 bases, with 12 bases spanning the gap. CDR3 length: 13 residues. Germline CDR1 reads MGHRA; CDR2 reads YSYEKL. This chain's CDR3 is CASSQISGAGYTF. CDR3 bases: TGCGCCAGCAGCCAGATATCAGGAGCTGGCTACACCTTC.

This clone has just a few counts. Within the sample, other DNA sequences also encode this same CDR3. The V gene is TRBV5-1, the J gene TRBJ1-2, with 9 bases identical to TRBD1. This CDR3 comprises 15 residues. CDR1 and CDR2 (germline): SGHRS, YFSETQ. V was pared by 2 bases and J by 4 bases, with 6 bases of the junction left unmatched. CDR3 in DNA: TGCGCCAGCAGCTTACGGACAGGGGAGAGCTATGGCTACACCTTC. Protein sequence: CASSLRTGESYGYTF.

The gene calls are TRBV6-2 or TRBV6-3 and TRBJ2-7; TRBD2 agrees at 9 bases. CDR1 is MNHEY, CDR2 SVGEGT, per germline. The V gene end was trimmed by 4 bases and the J gene end by 0 bases; junction bases not matched to a gene: 10. This CDR3 has 17 residues. DNA of the CDR3: TGTGCCAGCAGTTTATTTAGGACTAGCGTGAGCTCCTACGAGCAGTACTTC. This encodes CASSLFRTSVSSYEQYF.

This clone has a single count. The CDR3 nucleotides are TGTGCCAGCAGTTTAAGCCCCGCCGGGGACACTGAAGCTTTCTTT. It codes for CASSLSPAGDTEAFF. The chain carries TRBV27 and TRBJ1-1, with D unresolved. Trimming cost V 2 bases and J 3 bases, with 13 bases left between them. The CDR3 sequence is 15 residues long. Germline values: CDR1 MNHEY, CDR2 SMNVEV (reference sequence).

This chain links TRBV4-2 with TRBJ2-5, with 9 positions matching TRBD1. Germline trimming cut 0 bases from V and 6 bases from J; bases unmatched to any gene: 11. CDR1 is LGHNA, CDR2 YNFKEQ, per germline. The CDR3 sequence is 17 residues long. CDR3 nucleotides: TGTGCCAGCAGCCAAGATTGGCTAGGGGACAGGGCGAAGACCCAGTACTTC. The encoded protein is CASSQDWLGDRAKTQYF.

This clone showed up just a few times. The chain uses TRBV30 and TRBJ2-2, with D maybe TRBD1 (5 bases). Germline CDR1 reads GTSNPN; CDR2 reads SVGIG (reference sequence). V was clipped by 4 bases and J by 0 bases, with 9 bases between them. The CDR3 has 14 amino acids. The CDR3 here is CAWNQGSNTGELFF. Written as DNA, the CDR3 is TGTGCCTGGAACCAGGGCTCGAACACCGGGGAGCTGTTTTTT.